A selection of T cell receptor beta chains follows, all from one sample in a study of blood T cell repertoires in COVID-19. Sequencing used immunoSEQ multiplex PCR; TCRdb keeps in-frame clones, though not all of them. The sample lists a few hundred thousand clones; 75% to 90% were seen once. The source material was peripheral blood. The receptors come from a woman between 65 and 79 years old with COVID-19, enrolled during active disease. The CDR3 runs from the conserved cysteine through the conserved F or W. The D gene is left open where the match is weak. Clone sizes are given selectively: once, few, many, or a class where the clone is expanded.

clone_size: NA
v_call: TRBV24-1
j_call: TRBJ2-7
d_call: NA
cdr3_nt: TGTGCCACCAGTGATTTCATCCGGGACACCCCCTACGAGCAGTACTTC
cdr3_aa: CATSDFIRDTPYEQYF

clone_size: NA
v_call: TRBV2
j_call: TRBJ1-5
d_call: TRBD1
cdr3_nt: TGTGCCAGCAGTAACAGGGGAACGTATCAGCCCCAGCATTTT
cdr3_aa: CASSNRGTYQPQHF

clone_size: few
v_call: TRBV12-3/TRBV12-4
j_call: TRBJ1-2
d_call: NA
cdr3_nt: TGTGCCAGCAGTTCAACAGTTAACTATGGCTACACCTTC
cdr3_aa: CASSSTVNYGYTF

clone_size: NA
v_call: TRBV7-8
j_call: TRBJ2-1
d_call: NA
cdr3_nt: TGTGCCAGCAGCTTAGACAGGGTTGGAACGGGCCTTGGGCAGTTCTTC
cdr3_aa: CASSLDRVGTGLGQFF

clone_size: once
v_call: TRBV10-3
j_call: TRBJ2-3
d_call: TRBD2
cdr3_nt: TGTGCCATCACCCCTTCTCTAGCGGGGGGGCACGGCACAGATACGCAGTATTTT
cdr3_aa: CAITPSLAGGHGTDTQYF

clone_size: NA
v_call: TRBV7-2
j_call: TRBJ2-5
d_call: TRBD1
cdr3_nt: TGTGCCAGCAGCTCCGACAGGGGTAGAGAGACCCAGTACTTC
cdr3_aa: CASSSDRGRETQYF

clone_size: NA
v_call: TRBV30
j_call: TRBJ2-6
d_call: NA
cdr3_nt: TGTGCCTGGAGTGCTCGCTCTGGGGCCAACGTCCTGACTTTC
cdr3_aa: CAWSARSGANVLTF

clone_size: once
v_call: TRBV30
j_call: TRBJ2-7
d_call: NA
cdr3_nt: TGTGCCTGGAGTGTACCCGCGAACTACGAGCAGTACTTC
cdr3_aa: CAWSVPANYEQYF

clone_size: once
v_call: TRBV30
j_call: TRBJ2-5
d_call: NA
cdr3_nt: TGTGCCTGGAGTGTATCCCTAGGTGAGACCCAGTACTTC
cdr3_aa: CAWSVSLGETQYF

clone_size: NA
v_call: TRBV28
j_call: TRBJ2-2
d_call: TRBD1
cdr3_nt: TGTGCCACCAGCCCTTCGACAGGGACCGGGGAGCTGTTTTTT
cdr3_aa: CATSPSTGTGELFF

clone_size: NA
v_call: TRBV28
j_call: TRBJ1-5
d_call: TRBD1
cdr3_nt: TGTGCCAGCAGCCTTCCCTTGACAGGGGGCATCTTCGGCAATCAGCCCCAGCATTTT
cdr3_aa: CASSLPLTGGIFGNQPQHF

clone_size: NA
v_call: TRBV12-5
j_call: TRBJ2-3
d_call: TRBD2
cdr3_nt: TGTGCTAGTGGCTCCACCCCAACGGGACTAGGGGCAGATACGCAGTATTTT
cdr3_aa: CASGSTPTGLGADTQYF

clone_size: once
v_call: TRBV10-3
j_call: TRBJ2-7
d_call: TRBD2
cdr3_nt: TGTGCCATCAGTGGGGGAGCGGGGGCCGAGACCAACTACGAGCAGTACTTC
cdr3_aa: CAISGGAGAETNYEQYF

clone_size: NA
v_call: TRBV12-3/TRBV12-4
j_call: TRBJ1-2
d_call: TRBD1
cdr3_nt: TGTGCCAGCAGTCTCGGACAGGGCTATGGCTACACCTTC
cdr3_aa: CASSLGQGYGYTF